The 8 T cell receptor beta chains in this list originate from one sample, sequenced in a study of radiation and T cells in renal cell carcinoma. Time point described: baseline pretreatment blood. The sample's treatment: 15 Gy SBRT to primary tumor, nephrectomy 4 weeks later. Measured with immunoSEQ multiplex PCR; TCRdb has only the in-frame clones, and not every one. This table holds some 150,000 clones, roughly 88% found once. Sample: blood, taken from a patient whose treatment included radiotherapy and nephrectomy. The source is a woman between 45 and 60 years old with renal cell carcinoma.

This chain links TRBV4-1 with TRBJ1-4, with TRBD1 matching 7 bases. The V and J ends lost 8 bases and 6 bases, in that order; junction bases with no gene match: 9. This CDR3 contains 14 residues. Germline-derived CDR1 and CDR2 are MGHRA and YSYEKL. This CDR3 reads CASQEGAQYEKLFF. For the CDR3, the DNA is TGCGCCAGCCAAGAGGGGGCCCAATATGAAAAACTGTTTTTT.

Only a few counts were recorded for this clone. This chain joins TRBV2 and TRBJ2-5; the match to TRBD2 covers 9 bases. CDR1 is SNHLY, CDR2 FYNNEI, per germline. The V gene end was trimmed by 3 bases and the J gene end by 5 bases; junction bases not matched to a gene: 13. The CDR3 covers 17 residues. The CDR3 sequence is CASSETLTAGGPETQYF. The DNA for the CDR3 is TGTGCCAGCAGTGAGACCTTGACCGCGGGGGGGCCGGAGACCCAGTACTTC.

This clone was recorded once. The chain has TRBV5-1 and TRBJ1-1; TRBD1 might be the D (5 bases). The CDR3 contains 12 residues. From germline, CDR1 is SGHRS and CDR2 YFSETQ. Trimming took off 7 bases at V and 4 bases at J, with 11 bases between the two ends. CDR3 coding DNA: TGCGCCAGCGGCTCCGGGGCCACTGAAGCTTTCTTT. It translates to CASGSGATEAFF.

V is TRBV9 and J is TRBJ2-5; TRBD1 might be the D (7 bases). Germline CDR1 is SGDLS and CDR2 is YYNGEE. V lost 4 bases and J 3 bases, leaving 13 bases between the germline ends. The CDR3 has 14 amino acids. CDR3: CASSPGGFEETQYF. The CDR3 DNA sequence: TGTGCCAGCAGCCCAGGGGGGTTCGAAGAGACCCAGTACTTC.

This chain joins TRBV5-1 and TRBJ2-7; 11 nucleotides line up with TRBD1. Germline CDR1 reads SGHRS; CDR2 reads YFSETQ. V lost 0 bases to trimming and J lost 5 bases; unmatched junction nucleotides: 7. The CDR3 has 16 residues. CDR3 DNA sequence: TGCGCCAGCAGCTTGGTAGGACAGGGGGCGCCGGACGAGCAGTACTTC. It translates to CASSLVGQGAPDEQYF.

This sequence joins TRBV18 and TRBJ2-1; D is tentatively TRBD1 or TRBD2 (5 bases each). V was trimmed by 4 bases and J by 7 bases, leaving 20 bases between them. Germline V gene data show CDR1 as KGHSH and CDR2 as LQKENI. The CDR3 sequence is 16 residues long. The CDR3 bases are TGTGCCAGCTCACTAGCTCGGGACCCCCGAGGGAATGAGCAGTTCTTC. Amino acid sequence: CASSLARDPRGNEQFF.

CDR3 DNA sequence: TGTGCCACCAGCAGAGATCGGATAAACAGGGCTTCTAACTATGGCTACACCTTC. Residues: CATSRDRINRASNYGYTF. The rearrangement joins TRBV15 to TRBJ1-2; TRBD1 is a possible D gene (6 bases). The V gene lost 0 bases and the J gene lost 0 bases, with 17 bases spanning the gap. The CDR3 runs to 18 residues. Per the germline V gene, CDR1 is LNHNV and CDR2 is YYDKDF (reference sequence).

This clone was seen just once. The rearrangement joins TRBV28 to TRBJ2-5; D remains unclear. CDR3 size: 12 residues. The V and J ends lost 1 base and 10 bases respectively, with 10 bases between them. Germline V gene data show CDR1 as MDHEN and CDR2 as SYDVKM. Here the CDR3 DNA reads TGTGCCAGCAGTTTATACACACGGATCCAGTACTTC. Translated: CASSLYTRIQYF.